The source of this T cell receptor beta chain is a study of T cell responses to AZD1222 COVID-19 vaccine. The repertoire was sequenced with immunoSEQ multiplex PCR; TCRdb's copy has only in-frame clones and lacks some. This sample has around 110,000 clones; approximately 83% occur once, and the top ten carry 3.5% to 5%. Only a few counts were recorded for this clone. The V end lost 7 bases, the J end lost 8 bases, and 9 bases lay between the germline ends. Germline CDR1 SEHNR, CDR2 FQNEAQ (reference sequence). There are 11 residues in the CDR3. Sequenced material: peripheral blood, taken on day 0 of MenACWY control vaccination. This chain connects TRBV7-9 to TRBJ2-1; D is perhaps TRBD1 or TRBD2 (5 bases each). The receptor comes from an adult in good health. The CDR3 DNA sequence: TGTGCCAGCACCCGGGGCTATGAGCAGTTCTTC. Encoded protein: CASTRGYEQFF.